This T cell receptor beta chain was captured in a study of OX40 agonist ivuxolimab in advanced cancers. Sequenced by immunoSEQ multiplex PCR; TCRdb stores in-frame clones only, minus some. The sample holds under 60,000 clones, approximately 90% seen once. CDR1 and CDR2 (germline): SGHTA, FQGNSA. J lost 6 bases, V lost 5 bases, and 13 bases had no gene match. The CDR3 is 15 residues long. The gene calls are TRBV7-2 and TRBJ2-7; 7 bases map to TRBD2. Source: CD4+ or CD8+ T cells sorted from blood, taken in a trial of the OX40 agonist ivuxolimab. This TCR was sampled from an adult with an advanced solid tumor such as melanoma, head and neck, liver or kidney cancer. Here the CDR3 DNA reads TGTGCCAGCAGCCCCGGACTAGGCGGTACGGGCGAGCAGTACTTC. It yields the protein CASSPGLGGTGEQYF.